The 7 T cell receptor beta chains given below trace back to one sample, sequenced in a study of blood T cell repertoires in COVID-19. Method: immunoSEQ multiplex PCR; TCRdb's copy keeps in-frame clones and lacks some. The sample includes about 170,000 clones, 70% to 90% of them seen just once. Sample: PBMCs or T cells enriched from blood (not recorded which). The receptors shown here come from a woman between 50 and 59 years old who had recovered from COVID-19.

The V and J genes are TRBV28 and TRBJ2-6; D unresolved. The germline V and J ends were trimmed by 7 bases and 0 bases, with 7 bases remaining between them. Germline assignment: CDR1 MDHEN and CDR2 SYDVKM. The CDR3 is 14 residues long. The CDR3 nucleotides are TGTGCCAGCACAGATCACTCTGGGGCCAACGTCCTGACTTTC. It codes for CASTDHSGANVLTF.

The chain links TRBV7-9 to TRBJ2-3; no definite D call. The CDR3 runs 13 residues. Looked up from germline, CDR1 is SEHNR and CDR2 is FQNEAQ (reference sequence). The germline V and J ends were trimmed by 1 base and 3 bases, with 5 bases remaining between them. CDR3 residues: CASSLDSTDTQYF. In DNA, the CDR3 is TGTGCCAGCAGCTTAGACAGTACAGATACGCAGTATTTT.

CDR3 DNA sequence: TGTGCCAGCAGCTTGCGGGGCAATCAGCCCCAGCATTTT. This translates into CASSLRGNQPQHF. The rearrangement joins TRBV5-5 to TRBJ1-5; D unresolved. The CDR3 is 13 amino acids. V was cut by 1 base and J by 2 bases, with 4 bases left in between. Germline CDR1 and CDR2: SGHKS and YYEKEE (reference sequence). The complete variable domain, with remaining parts taken from reference TRBV5-5 and TRBJ1-5, reads DAGVTQSPTHLIKTRGQQVTLRCSPISGHKSVSWYQQVLGQGPQFIFQYYEKEERGRGNFPDRFSARQFPNYSSELNVNALLLGDSALYLCASSLRGNQPQHFGDGTRLSIL.

The rearrangement uses TRBV12-3 or TRBV12-4 and TRBJ1-5; 9 nucleotides align to TRBD1. The CDR3 is 13 residues long. V gave up 10 bases and J gave up 5 bases; unmatched junction bases: 6. The CDR3 DNA reads as TGTGCCACCGCACAGGGGGCGCATCAGCCCCAGCATTTT. Amino acids: CATAQGAHQPQHF.

The genes are TRBV4-1 and TRBJ1-2; D possibly corresponds to TRBD1 (5 bases). This CDR3 spans 14 amino acids. CDR1 and CDR2 (germline): MGHRA, YSYEKL. Trimming took off 4 bases at V and 6 bases at J, with 15 bases between the two ends. CDR3 bases: TGCGCCAGCAGCCCTCCTACAGGCTCTGATGGCTACACCTTC. Translating it yields CASSPPTGSDGYTF.

The rearrangement links TRBV14 to TRBJ1-1; TRBD1 is a possible D gene (5 bases). The CDR3 spans 15 residues. V was shortened by 2 bases and J by 1 base, with 11 bases between the two germline ends. In germline, CDR1 is SGHDN, CDR2 FVKESK. CDR3 sequence: CASSQYLGGNTEAFF. In DNA form, the CDR3 reads TGTGCCAGCAGCCAATATCTGGGGGGGAACACTGAAGCTTTCTTT.

For this clone: The identical CDR3 is also encoded by other nucleotide sequences in the sample. The CDR3 nucleotides read TGTGCCAGCAGTGGGTTCACAGCCGGAAACACCATATATTTT. It yields the protein CASSGFTAGNTIYF. V and J are TRBV9 and TRBJ1-3; D remains unclear. This CDR3 spans 14 amino acids. Trimming left V 5 bases short and J 4 bases short, with 13 bases between. Germline lookup yields CDR1 SGDLS and CDR2 YYNGEE. Using reference TRBV9 and TRBJ1-3 for the parts outside the CDR3, the full variable domain is DSGVTQTPKHLITATGQRVTLRCSPRSGDLSVYWYQQSLDQGLQFLIQYYNGEERAKGNILERFSAQQFPDLHSELNLSSLELGDSALYFCASSGFTAGNTIYFGEGSWLTVV.